A selection of T cell receptor beta chains follows, all from one sample in a study of a mutant IDH1 vaccine in newly diagnosed glioma. Repertoires were generated with immunoSEQ multiplex PCR, while TCRdb's copy carries only in-frame clones and drops some. The profile shows some 54,000 clones, approximately 81% of them singletons. For these receptors, no antigen is known. Source: PBMCs, taken from a glioma patient whose treatment included an IDH1 peptide vaccine. These receptors were obtained from a woman between 18 and 29 years old with glioma. Both conserved end residues are part of each CDR3. Fields, in order: D gene, clone size, V gene, CDR3 length, J gene, CDR3 protein, CDR3 DNA. The D gene is left open where the match is weak. The size entry is marked missing in some rows and otherwise reads once, few, many or a size class.

NA,NA,TRBV27,17,TRBJ2-2,CASSLSIRPPNTGELFF,TGTGCCAGCAGTTTATCGATTCGGCCCCCGAACACCGGGGAGCTGTTTTTT
NA,once,TRBV29-1,14,TRBJ1-2,CSVAPRGHNYGYTF,TGCAGCGTGGCGCCCCGGGGACACAACTATGGCTACACCTTC
NA,NA,TRBV14,14,TRBJ2-7,CASSQDLGAYEQYF,TGTGCCAGCAGCCAAGATCTTGGGGCCTACGAGCAGTACTTC
TRBD1,NA,TRBV5-1,17,TRBJ1-3,CASSLQQGASSGNTIYF,TGCGCCAGCAGCTTGCAGCAGGGGGCGAGCTCTGGAAACACCATATATTTT
TRBD1,NA,TRBV27,13,TRBJ2-7,CASSLATGAEQYF,TGTGCCAGCAGTTTAGCGACAGGGGCCGAGCAGTACTTC
TRBD1,NA,TRBV7-9,18,TRBJ2-6,CASSDPGQGFSGANVLTF,TGTGCCAGCAGCGATCCGGGACAGGGTTTCTCTGGGGCCAACGTCCTGACTTTC
NA,few,TRBV29-1,11,TRBJ2-7,CSARLGGEQYF,TGCAGCGCCCGACTGGGGGGCGAGCAGTACTTC
TRBD1,NA,TRBV5-6,15,TRBJ2-3,CASSGGQHNTDTQYF,TGTGCCAGCAGCGGGGGACAGCATAACACAGATACGCAGTATTTT
TRBD1,NA,TRBV5-1,17,TRBJ2-1,CASSGRTGQGWYNEQFF,TGCGCCAGCAGCGGAAGAACTGGACAGGGGTGGTACAATGAGCAGTTCTTC
NA,NA,TRBV6-1,13,TRBJ2-7,CASGGGPPYEQYF,TGTGCCAGTGGGGGAGGTCCCCCCTACGAGCAGTACTTC
NA,few,TRBV10-3,11,TRBJ1-1,CASRLGPEAFF,TGTGCCAGCAGGCTGGGTCCTGAAGCTTTCTTT
NA,NA,TRBV4-1,15,TRBJ2-5,CASSQETRSGETQYF,TGCGCCAGCAGCCAGGAGACTAGGTCCGGAGAGACCCAGTACTTC
TRBD1,NA,TRBV7-9,14,TRBJ2-7,CASSPTGTVYEQYF,TGTGCCAGCAGCCCGACCGGGACAGTTTACGAGCAGTACTTC
NA,NA,TRBV9,16,TRBJ2-5,CASSSFGGGAQETQYF,TGTGCCAGCAGCTCTTTCGGAGGGGGGGCACAAGAGACCCAGTACTTC
TRBD1,NA,TRBV6-5,14,TRBJ1-2,CASSGRDRLYGYTF,TGTGCCAGCAGCGGACGGGACAGGCTTTATGGCTACACCTTC
TRBD1,NA,TRBV6-5,15,TRBJ2-2,CASSNRDRVSGELFF,TGTGCCAGCAGTAACCGGGACAGGGTCTCCGGGGAGCTGTTTTTT
NA,NA,TRBV19,12,TRBJ1-2,CASNTGLYGYTF,TGTGCCAGTAATACAGGGCTCTATGGCTACACCTTC
TRBD1,NA,TRBV7-9,14,TRBJ1-2,CVLFGTAANYGYTF,TGTGTCTTGTTTGGGACAGCCGCTAACTATGGCTACACCTTC
NA,NA,TRBV18,16,TRBJ1-1,CASSPSSGTLNTEAFF,TGTGCCAGCTCACCTTCTTCTGGGACACTGAACACTGAAGCTTTCTTT
NA,NA,TRBV5-6,17,TRBJ1-3,CASSNRASLLSGNTIYF,TGTGCCAGCAGCAACCGGGCCTCCCTCCTCTCTGGAAACACCATATATTTT
NA,NA,TRBV27,15,TRBJ1-2,CASSFRRAPPEGYTF,TGTGCCAGCAGTTTTCGCAGGGCCCCCCCCGAAGGCTACACCTTC
NA,NA,TRBV11-2,15,TRBJ1-5,CASSLRAGGGQPQHF,TGTGCCAGCAGCTTAAGAGCGGGGGGCGGTCAGCCCCAGCATTTT
NA,NA,TRBV10-3,15,TRBJ2-5,CAISERGGRAETQYF,TGTGCCATCAGTGAGCGGGGCGGGCGGGCCGAGACCCAGTACTTC
NA,NA,TRBV7-9,12,TRBJ1-2,CASAGLNYGYTF,TGTGCCAGCGCAGGCCTTAACTATGGCTACACCTTC